The present TCR beta chain was sequenced within a study of T cell responses to AZD1222 COVID-19 vaccine. Here immunoSEQ multiplex PCR was the method, and the copy in TCRdb shows in-frame clones only, minus some. The table has roughly 160,000 clones, more than 80% seen once. The CDR3 totals 13 residues. Trimming removed 1 base at V and 10 bases at J, with 11 bases between. Germline V gene lookup returns CDR1 MGHRA and CDR2 YSYEKL. Sequences were derived from peripheral blood, sampled on day 0 of AZD1222 vaccination. The receptor was derived from an adult in good health. The genes are TRBV4-1 and TRBJ2-1, with D possibly TRBD2 on 5 matching bases. CDR3 DNA: TGCGCCAGCAGCCAAGCGAGGGCCCCGGAGCAGTTCTTC. This codes for CASSQARAPEQFF.